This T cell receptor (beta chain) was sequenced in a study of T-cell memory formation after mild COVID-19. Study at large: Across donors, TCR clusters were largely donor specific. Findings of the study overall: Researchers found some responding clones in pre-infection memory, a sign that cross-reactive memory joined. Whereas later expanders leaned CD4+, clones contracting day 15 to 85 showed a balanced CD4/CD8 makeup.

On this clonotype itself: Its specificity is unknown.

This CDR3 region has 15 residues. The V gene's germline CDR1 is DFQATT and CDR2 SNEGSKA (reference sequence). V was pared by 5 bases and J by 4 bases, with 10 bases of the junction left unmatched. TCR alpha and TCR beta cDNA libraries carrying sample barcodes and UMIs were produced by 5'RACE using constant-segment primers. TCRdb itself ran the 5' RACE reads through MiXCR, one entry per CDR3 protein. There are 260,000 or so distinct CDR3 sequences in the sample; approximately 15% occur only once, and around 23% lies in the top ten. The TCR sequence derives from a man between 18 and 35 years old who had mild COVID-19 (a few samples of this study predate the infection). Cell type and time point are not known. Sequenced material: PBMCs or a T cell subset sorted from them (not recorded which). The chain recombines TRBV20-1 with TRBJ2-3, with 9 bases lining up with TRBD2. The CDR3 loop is CSAPDGGGAADTQYF. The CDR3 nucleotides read TGCAGTGCTCCAGACGGCGGGGGGGCCGCAGATACGCAGTATTTT.